These T cell receptor beta chains were read from a single sample in a study of PD-1 blockade in classical Hodgkin lymphoma. Generated by immunoSEQ multiplex PCR, the TCRdb table keeps only in-frame clones and is missing some. The sample holds more than 85,000 clones, around 90% seen once. The specimen comprised peripheral blood mononuclear cells (PBMCs), sampled before the fourth cycle of nivolumab. The receptor set was obtained from a human donor with classical Hodgkin lymphoma. Each CDR3 is given with its conserved first and last residue. D genes are given only for firm matches. Expanded clones are given a class, and other clones once, few, many or no size at all.

V	J	size	D	DNA	CDR3
TRBV18	TRBJ1-2	-	TRBD1	TGTGCCAGCTCACCAGGTCGGCAGGGGGATGGCTACACCTTC	CASSPGRQGDGYTF
TRBV4-1	TRBJ1-5	-	-	TGCGCCAGCAGCCGCTACGGACTGCCCCGGGGATATAGCAATCAGCCCCAGCATTTT	CASSRYGLPRGYSNQPQHF
TRBV11-2	TRBJ1-1	-	-	TGTGCCAGCAGCTTATACCCTCATCGAGCCAATGAAGCTTTCTTT	CASSLYPHRANEAFF
TRBV28	TRBJ1-4	-	TRBD1	TGTGCCAGCAGTGTACATATCGGACAGGGTATTACTAATGAAAAACTGTTTTTT	CASSVHIGQGITNEKLFF
TRBV18	TRBJ1-2	-	TRBD1	TGTGCCAGCTCAGAGACAGGGGTCGACTATGGCTACACCTTC	CASSETGVDYGYTF
TRBV5-4	TRBJ1-3	once	-	TGTGCCAGCAGCTTTGGTACAGGGAGGGGAAACACCATATATTTT	CASSFGTGRGNTIYF
TRBV28	TRBJ1-5	once	-	TGTGCCAGCCAACTAGGGCGTAGGGGCAATCAGCCCCAGCATTTT	CASQLGRRGNQPQHF
TRBV15	TRBJ2-5	-	-	TGTGCCACCAGCAGAGGCCCCTCCGGGACCGAGACCCAGTACTTC	CATSRGPSGTETQYF
TRBV6-5	TRBJ2-1	-	TRBD2	TGTGCCAGCAGTTTAGCGGGAGGGCCGGGTGAGCAGTTCTTC	CASSLAGGPGEQFF
TRBV5-1	TRBJ1-5	-	-	TGCGCCAGCAGCTTGGGAGGGTACAATCAGCCCCAGCATTTT	CASSLGGYNQPQHF
TRBV18	TRBJ1-4	-	TRBD1	TGTGCCAGCTCACCGAAAGGGACAGGGGGCGTCAGTGAAAAACTGTTTTTT	CASSPKGTGGVSEKLFF
TRBV28	TRBJ1-5	-	-	TGTGCCAGCTCAGGGAGTCAGCCCCAGCATTTT	CASSGSQPQHF
TRBV6-5	TRBJ2-1	-	TRBD2	TGTGCCAGCAGGCCTAGCGGTTCCTACAATGAGCAGTTCTTC	CASRPSGSYNEQFF
TRBV19	TRBJ2-2	-	-	TGTGCCAGTAGTATAGGGGCCTGGGGGGCCGGGGAGCTGTTTTTT	CASSIGAWGAGELFF
TRBV5-1	TRBJ1-4	-	-	TGCGCCAGCAGCTCGGGGCAGGGTGGAGAAAAACTGTTTTTT	CASSSGQGGEKLFF
TRBV27	TRBJ1-4	few	-	TGTGCCAGCAGTTCCCTCGTGTCAACTAATGAAAAACTGTTTTTT	CASSSLVSTNEKLFF
TRBV19	TRBJ1-5	-	-	TGTGCCAGTAGTATAGAGTCCAGGGTTGGCAATCAGCCCCAGCATTTT	CASSIESRVGNQPQHF
TRBV5-6	TRBJ2-5	-	TRBD1	TGTGCCAGCAGCTACAGGACAGGGCTGGTGGAGACCCAGTACTTC	CASSYRTGLVETQYF
TRBV19	TRBJ1-1	-	TRBD1	TGTGCCAGTAGTATAACAGGGGGGGTTACTGAAGCTTTCTTT	CASSITGGVTEAFF
TRBV14	TRBJ1-1	few	-	TGTGCCAGCAGCCAGGGGAGGAACACTGAAGCTTTCTTT	CASSQGRNTEAFF
TRBV6-1	TRBJ1-2	-	TRBD1	TGTGCCACCCGACCGGGACAGGCGAACTATGGCTACACCTTC	CATRPGQANYGYTF
TRBV29-1	TRBJ2-4	once	-	TGCAGCGTTGAGCCCGACCCAAACATTCAGTACTTC	CSVEPDPNIQYF
TRBV2	TRBJ2-1	-	-	TGTGCCAGCAGTGACCAGGGAAGAGGGCTCAATGAGCAGTTCTTC	CASSDQGRGLNEQFF
TRBV11-3	TRBJ1-1	-	-	TGTGCCAGCAGCTTGGGTCAGAACACTGAAGCTTTCTTT	CASSLGQNTEAFF
TRBV28	TRBJ2-3	-	TRBD2	TGTGCCAGCAGTTTGACTAGCTGGGCTAGCACAGATACGCAGTATTTT	CASSLTSWASTDTQYF
TRBV28	TRBJ2-7	-	-	TGTGCCAGCAGTCCCCCGGGTGAGTGGAGCGAGCAGTACTTC	CASSPPGEWSEQYF
TRBV27	TRBJ2-3	-	TRBD2	TGTGCCAGCAGCTCTGGCGTAGCGGGAGTGGCAGATACGCAGTATTTT	CASSSGVAGVADTQYF
TRBV7-9	TRBJ1-1	-	-	TGTGCCAGCAGCAGGGGAGGGAACACTGAAGCTTTCTTT	CASSRGGNTEAFF
TRBV6-4	TRBJ2-5	-	-	TGTGCCAGCAGGGGGCGAGAGACCCAGTACTTC	CASRGRETQYF
TRBV6-4	TRBJ2-2	-	TRBD1	TGTGCCAGCAGTGATGCCCGACAGGGGAACACCGGGGAGCTGTTTTTT	CASSDARQGNTGELFF
TRBV28	TRBJ1-1	-	-	TGTGCCAGCAGCAGATGGGACAAAGACACAAGAGCTTTCTTT	CASSRWDKDTRAFF
TRBV5-1	TRBJ2-1	-	-	TGCGCCAGCAGCGATACTAGCAATGAGCAGTTCTTC	CASSDTSNEQFF
TRBV6-5	TRBJ1-2	-	TRBD1	TGTGCCAGCAGGCCTCCAGGGGGCGCCGGGGGCTACACCTTC	CASRPPGGAGGYTF
TRBV7-9	TRBJ1-1	-	-	TGTGCCAGCAGCGCGAATCTTCGGGGGCTGGTGAACACTGAAGCTTTCTTT	CASSANLRGLVNTEAFF
TRBV18	TRBJ2-7	-	TRBD1	TGTGCCAGCTCACAAAGGACAGGGATGGCCGAGCAGTACTTC	CASSQRTGMAEQYF
TRBV11-2	TRBJ1-1	few	-	TGTGCCAGCAGCCCAGACAGTCAACGAGGGACTGAAGCTTTCTTT	CASSPDSQRGTEAFF
TRBV11-2	TRBJ2-7	-	TRBD1	TGTGCCAGCAGCTTGAGTGGGGACAGGGAGTACTTC	CASSLSGDREYF
TRBV2	TRBJ2-7	-	TRBD1	TGTGCCAGCAGTTTCGGACAGGGTGGGCAGTACTTC	CASSFGQGGQYF
TRBV13	TRBJ2-2	-	TRBD2	TGTGCCAGCAGCTCAATCGGACTAGCGGGTACGAACACCGGGGAGCTGTTTTTT	CASSSIGLAGTNTGELFF
TRBV7-6	TRBJ2-5	-	-	TGTGCCAGCAGCTTAGTGGACCCTCGGTACAGGGCATGGGAGACCCAGTACTTC	CASSLVDPRYRAWETQYF
TRBV19	TRBJ1-5	few	-	TGTGCCAGTAGTCCCCGCCCCCATCAGCCCCAGCATTTT	CASSPRPHQPQHF
TRBV28	TRBJ2-7	-	-	TGTGCCAGCGGATACTACGAGCAGTACTTC	CASGYYEQYF
TRBV11-1	TRBJ2-2	-	-	TGTGCCAGCAGCTTTAGCGAGAACACCGGGGAGCTGTTTTTT	CASSFSENTGELFF
TRBV7-2	TRBJ2-3	once	TRBD2	TGTGCCAGCATCCTAGCGGCAGCAAACTTGGGTAATACGCAGTATTTT	CASILAAANLGNTQYF